This T cell receptor beta chain was observed in a study of immune cell composition in non-small cell lung cancer. Study as a whole: Most cases were lung adenocarcinoma or squamous cell carcinoma.

The method was immunoSEQ multiplex PCR; TCRdb's version includes in-frame clones alone and lacks a portion of them. Here the sample spans over 3,000 clones, 66% being singletons. The CDR3 is 15 residues long. Trimming removed 2 bases at V and 2 bases at J, with 15 bases between. From germline, CDR1 is GTSNPN and CDR2 SVGIG (reference sequence). As concerns this clone: Its cognate antigen is unknown.

Normal lung sampling was at least 3 cm from the tumour, as distant as possible. Template was genomic DNA from frozen, unsorted single-cell suspensions. Regarding the study as a whole: TIL tumour reactivity correlated with maximal tumour-associated clone frequency in adenocarcinoma. Tumour-associated clones >0.5% occurred in 30% to 35% of adenocarcinomas, over 60% of squamous.

The sample consisted of non-adjacent lung tissue. The clonotype originates from a human donor with non-small cell lung cancer. V is TRBV30 and J is TRBJ1-1; D is ambiguous. CDR3 sequence: CAWSPRVGINTEAFF. In nucleotides, the CDR3 is TGTGCCTGGAGTCCTCGGGTCGGTATTAACACTGAAGCTTTCTTT.